This T cell receptor beta chain was captured by sequencing in a study of vaccination effects on CD4 cells after COVID-19. Study-level information: ViraFEST assay sequencing came after antigen-specific CD4+ T cells were expanded with viral peptide pools.

The table came from immunoSEQ multiplex PCR; TCRdb's copy has only in-frame clones and leaves some out. Among 45,000 to 50,000 clones listed, about 80% were seen once. A note on this clone: As yet, its antigen is unknown.

Cultured cells yielded isolated CD4+ T cells after less than 11 days. On days 3 and 7, fresh IL-2 medium replaced half the medium. The TCR sequence derives from a human donor who had a prior SARS-CoV-2 infection. Specimen: CD4+ T cells from PBMCs cultured without peptide, collected before COVID-19 vaccination.

In nucleotides, the CDR3 is TGCGCCAGCAGCTATTCGACAGGGGGTGGTGGCGAGCAGTACTTC. Its protein product is CASSYSTGGGGEQYF. J is TRBJ2-7 and V is TRBV5-1; TRBD1 agrees at 9 bases. Germline values: CDR1 SGHRS, CDR2 YFSETQ. This CDR3 spans 15 amino acids. The junction had 10 bases not matched to a gene; V was cut back by 3 bases and J by 6 bases.